The TCR beta chain under discussion was sequenced for a study of blood T cell repertoires in COVID-19 (dated by TCRdb to between 2020 and 2021). Describing the broader study: Samples from collaborators originated in the United States, Italy and Spain and spanned both the acute and convalescent phases of COVID-19. The material from the prospective study consisted of cDNA or gDNA derived from T cells, B-cell-depleted T cells, or PBMCs. Subjects who had been exposed to COVID-19, were actively infected with it, or had recovered from it provided the deeply sampled blood TCRbeta repertoires that made up the dataset. The repertoires were released in a freely available public database meant as a resource for research on the immune response to SARS-CoV-2. The samples were drawn from two sources: the first 160 participants of the ongoing ImmuneRACE study, and fewer than 1,500 subjects contributed by 6 global collaborators. Sample metadata almost always included a de-identified subject ID, COVID-19 status, age in years and sex. Where available, HLA class I and class II types were taken from metadata supplied by the sample provider and were not determined by assay-based typing.

Measured from the cysteine to the phenylalanine, the CDR3 is 14 residues long. Only the CDR3 region is kept as DNA, spanning 42 bases read in frame from base 1. From a lookup of the germline V gene (reference sequence), CDR1 and CDR2 are LNHDA and SQIVND. Germline trimming amounts to 6 bases on V and 5 bases on J, with 8 as the count of junction bases outside the gene matches. Comment on this clone: Its antigen target is currently unknown. Base qualities are not provided; no much larger clone lies one nucleotide away.

The immunoSEQ Assay, a bias-controlled multiplex PCR, was used to amplify TCRbeta CDR3 regions from genomic DNA. Per the original workflow: Within the assay, amplification of reference gene primers was used to estimate how many nucleated cells each sample contained. Sequence reads were collapsed and filtered to measure the absolute abundance of every unique TCRbeta CDR3 rearrangement. Productive Simpson clonality was computed per sample as the square root of Simpson's diversity index over productive rearrangements. Sourced from immuneACCESS, this table was stored by TCRdb with only in-frame sequences that have V and J called. A share of the clones is absent; for the studies checked, an unresolved V gene accounts for under half, and the remainder has no known explanation. The DNA was the basis for D and trimming; V, J and clone size are from that table. The sample includes fewer than 250,000 clones, with 70% to 90% observed a single time. Around 6.8% of the sample is in the top ten clones.

Broader findings and caveats from the paper: The quantity of clinical and demographic metadata differed by source and by participant and was supplied without curation.

The collaborating institutions used their own protocols to collect whole blood in K2EDTA tubes. For TCRbeta analysis, collaborators shipped samples as frozen whole blood, isolated PBMCs, or DNA extracted from either of those sample types. The sequence joins TRBV19 to TRBJ1-1; the central 8 bases match TRBD1. This sequence originates from a woman aged 55 to 70 with active or convalescent COVID-19. Sequencing was performed on peripheral blood. The bases read TGTGCCAGTAGAGATGGACAGGGCGGAACTGAAGCTTTCTTT. Translated, this is CASRDGQGGTEAFF.